This T cell receptor beta chain was retrieved from a study of siplizumab effects on memory and regulatory T cells. The V gene lost 4 bases and the J gene lost 7 bases, with 12 bases spanning the gap. The CDR3 is made up of 13 amino acids. The germline CDR1 and CDR2 sequences are SGHRS and YFSETQ. Libraries were prepared by immunoSEQ multiplex PCR; TCRdb keeps only in-frame clonotypes and omits some of them. The repertoire holds about 100,000 clones, approximately 91% seen once, with 0.15% in the top ten. V usage is TRBV5-1 and J usage is TRBJ2-1; unclear D gene. This TCR came from a human donor in good health. Sequences were obtained from CD4+ T cells sorted from blood. Here the CDR3 DNA reads TGCGCCAGCAGCGTGACCCCTGGGAATGAGCAGTTCTTC. It translates to CASSVTPGNEQFF.